This record looks at one T cell receptor (beta chain) sequence and its context. PCR amplification relied on 60 Vbeta primers (plus 13 Jbeta primers). TCRdb keeps only in-frame clones here, not all; method: immunoSEQ multiplex PCR. This sample contains roughly 35,000 clones. The data were obtained in a study of cytomegalovirus exposure and HLA in healthy donors. CDR1 and CDR2 from the germline V gene are KGHSH and LQKENI. The CDR3 length is 13 residues. V shed 3 bases and J shed 6 bases, with 11 bases lying between them. This receptor was taken from a woman in her 40s in good health and CMV-seropositive. The material sequenced was PBMCs. The genes are TRBV18 and TRBJ1-2; D may be TRBD1 (6 bases). This CDR3 reads CASSPRQDDGYTF. The CDR3 DNA follows: TGTGCCAGCTCACCGAGACAGGATGATGGCTACACCTTC.